This TCR beta chain was found in a study of blood T cells in healthy people across ages. The study's findings and limits: Whereas aged donors had fewer naive CD4+ cells, long-lived donors had more of them and higher diversity. TCR beta diversity per million T cells fell roughly linearly with age.

Investigators took about 10 milliliters of peripheral blood from every donor. Concerning this clonotype: Its cognate antigen is unknown. One junction end disagrees with the germline gene, perhaps due to a read error.

Sample-barcoded 5' priming and a J-beta primer mix drove a second PCR of about 6 to 12 cycles. TCRdb re-called the 5' RACE reads with MiXCR, one entry per CDR3 protein. The data show about 320,000 distinct CDR3 sequences, with 25% to 30% seen just once and over 25% held by the top ten. The TCR originated in a woman aged 65 to 85 in good health. Source material: blood.

Here the CDR3 DNA reads TGTGTCAGCAGCTTCGGCCAATTCAATGAGCAGTTCTTC. Its translation is CVSSFGQFNEQFF. This chain uses TRBV7-2 with TRBJ2-1; no clear D gene. CDR1 is SGHTA and CDR2 is FQGNSA in the germline V gene. CDR3 length: 13 residues.